One and the same sample provided the 30 T cell receptor beta chains below, sequenced in a study of pediatric ulcerative colitis. Sequencing was performed with immunoSEQ multiplex PCR; in TCRdb, only in-frame clones are kept and a portion is missing. The sample shows 57,000 or so clones, 85% to 90% of them seen only once. What was sequenced was blood. Receptors were obtained from a boy aged 10-17 years who was a control in a study of pediatric ulcerative colitis.

The genes are TRBV19 and TRBJ2-1, with D possibly TRBD1 on 6 matching bases. CDR3 length: 14 amino acids. Germline CDR1 LNHDA, CDR2 SQIVND (reference sequence). V was pared by 9 bases and J by 8 bases, with 20 bases between. CDR3 protein: CASQDGTIVHEQFF. As DNA, the CDR3 is TGTGCCAGCCAAGACGGGACAATTGTCCATGAGCAGTTCTTC.

CDR3 coding DNA: TGTGCCAGCAGCTTAGCAGGGCGCGCCACCGGGGAGCTGTTTTTT. It encodes CASSLAGRATGELFF. The V and J genes are TRBV7-6 and TRBJ2-2; D not certain. From germline, CDR1 is SGHVS and CDR2 FNYEAQ. Trimming pared 0 bases from V and 4 bases from J, leaving 9 bases between. The CDR3 length is 15 residues. Together with reference TRBV7-6 and TRBJ2-2, the CDR3 gives the full variable domain: GAGVSQSPRYKVTKRGQDVALRCDPISGHVSLYWYRQALGQGPEFLTYFNYEAQQDKSGLPNDRFSAERPEGSISTLTIQRTEQRDSAMYRCASSLAGRATGELFFGEGSRLTVL.

Only one count was recorded for this clone. CDR3 loop: CASSFRLAGGIGDTQYF. DNA of the CDR3: TGTGCCAGCAGCTTCCGACTAGCGGGAGGGATAGGAGATACGCAGTATTTT. The rearrangement joins TRBV7-2 to TRBJ2-3; TRBD2 agrees at 14 bases. Trimming at V came to 3 bases and at J to 5 bases, leaving 7 bases not matched to a gene. This CDR3 comprises 17 residues. The germline gives CDR1 SGHTA, CDR2 FQGNSA. Filled out from reference TRBV7-2 and TRBJ2-3, the complete variable domain reads GAGVSQSPSNKVTEKGKDVELRCDPISGHTALYWYRQSLGQGLEFLIYFQGNSAPDKSGLPSDRFSAERTGGSVSTLTIQRTQQEDSAVYLCASSFRLAGGIGDTQYFGPGTRLTVL.

This clone showed up just once. The V gene is TRBV6-1, the J gene TRBJ2-7; D may be TRBD1 or TRBD2 (5 bases each). This CDR3 contains 13 residues. V gave up 6 bases and J gave up 3 bases, with 12 bases separating them. Germline V gene data show CDR1 as MNHNS and CDR2 as SASEGT. CDR3 protein: CASRPGPLYEQYF. CDR3 in DNA: TGTGCCAGCAGGCCGGGACCCCTCTACGAGCAGTACTTC.

The chain joins TRBV5-1 to TRBJ2-3; possibly TRBD2 for D (6 bases). The V gene's germline CDR1 is SGHRS and CDR2 YFSETQ. The CDR3 totals 18 residues. V was clipped by 1 base and J by 4 bases, with 22 bases between them. CDR3 protein: CASSLNFWRGPGADTQYF. In DNA, the CDR3 is TGCGCCAGCAGCTTGAACTTCTGGCGGGGCCCGGGCGCAGATACGCAGTATTTT.

The chain employs TRBV19 and TRBJ2-3, with TRBD2 identical over 9 bases. The CDR3 covers 16 residues. V lost 4 bases and J lost 2; bases outside the gene matches: 7. Germline loops: CDR1 LNHDA, CDR2 SQIVND (reference sequence). The chain's CDR3 is CASSTYGGGATDTQYF. Here the CDR3 DNA reads TGTGCCAGTAGTACTTACGGCGGGGGGGCCACAGATACGCAGTATTTT.

The chain carries TRBV16 and TRBJ1-5, with D possibly TRBD1 on 6 matching bases. Trimming removed 0 bases at V and 6 bases at J, with 21 bases between. This CDR3 is built from 18 residues. Germline CDR1 reads KGHSY; CDR2 reads FQNENV. The CDR3 coding sequence is TGTGCCAGCAGCCAATCCTTTGTCTACAGGGCTCATGGTCAGCCCCAGCATTTT. Translation gives CASSQSFVYRAHGQPQHF.

Only a few counts were recorded for this clone. The chain joins TRBV4-2 to TRBJ1-2; D not certain. The CDR3 loop spans 14 amino acids. V was trimmed by 4 bases and J by 7 bases, leaving 16 bases between them. The germline gives CDR1 LGHNA, CDR2 YNFKEQ. For the CDR3, the DNA is TGTGCCAGCAGCCGAGAGGTCGGAGGGTCTGGCTACACCTTC. The encoded protein is CASSREVGGSGYTF.

This chain connects TRBV19 to TRBJ1-2; weak D call: TRBD1 (6 bases). There are 18 residues in the CDR3. V lost 5 bases and J lost 0, with 22 bases in between. The germline V gene encodes CDR1 LNHDA and CDR2 SQIVND (reference sequence). CDR3 DNA sequence: TGTGCCAGTAGTTTGGGAAGCGACAGGACCGGCGCTAACTATGGCTACACCTTC. This sequence encodes CASSLGSDRTGANYGYTF.

The genes are TRBV19 and TRBJ1-2; no reliable D call. The CDR3 contains 14 residues. V was shortened by 5 bases and J by 4 bases, with 14 bases between the two germline ends. Germline assignment: CDR1 LNHDA and CDR2 SQIVND (reference sequence). As DNA, the CDR3 is TGTGCCAGTAGTCGCGATTTACTTATCTATGGCTACACCTTC. This sequence encodes CASSRDLLIYGYTF.

This clone showed up just once. The rearrangement joins TRBV27 to TRBJ2-7, with 12 positions matching TRBD2. V shed 6 bases and J 6 bases; nucleotides not matched to a gene: 6. CDR3 size: 14 residues. Germline V gene data show CDR1 as MNHEY and CDR2 as SMNVEV (reference sequence). CDR3 in amino acids: CASSLAGGPFEQYF. The CDR3 coding sequence is TGTGCCAGCAGCCTAGCGGGAGGGCCATTCGAGCAGTACTTC.

This clone was recorded once. This chain uses TRBV4-1 with TRBJ2-3; D possibly corresponds to TRBD2 (5 bases). CDR3 length equals 15 residues. CDR1 and CDR2 (germline): MGHRA, YSYEKL. The V end was cut by 0 bases, the J end by 2 bases, with 9 bases between. CDR3 DNA: TGCGCCAGCAGCCAAGAGGGAGACTCCACAGATACGCAGTATTTT. Amino acids: CASSQEGDSTDTQYF.

This sequence joins TRBV6-1 and TRBJ2-5, with 8 bases identical to TRBD2. The CDR3 runs to 15 residues. The V gene's germline CDR1 is MNHNS and CDR2 SASEGT. The V segment lost 7 bases and the J segment 5 bases; nucleotides outside the gene matches: 12. CDR3 nucleotides: TGTGCCAGCACGGCCCTTGCGGGAGGCGCGGAGACCCAGTACTTC. Translating gives CASTALAGGAETQYF.

The chain has TRBV7-9 and TRBJ1-2, with D tentatively TRBD1 (6 bases). This CDR3 is built from 14 residues. The V gene lost 5 bases and the J gene lost 2 bases, with 12 bases spanning the gap. The germline CDR1 and CDR2 sequences are SEHNR and FQNEAQ (reference sequence). The CDR3 loop reads CASSPWTDNYGYTF. The CDR3 region has the DNA TGTGCCAGCAGCCCGTGGACAGACAACTATGGCTACACCTTC.

The chain uses TRBV6-6 and TRBJ1-4; 7 bases agree with TRBD1. This CDR3 comprises 14 residues. Germline V gene lookup returns CDR1 MNHNY and CDR2 SVGAGI (reference sequence). V lost 6 bases, J lost 6 bases, and 7 bases stayed unmatched. CDR3 sequence: CASSSTGVYEKLFF. The CDR3, as DNA: TGTGCCAGCAGCTCAACAGGGGTATATGAAAAACTGTTTTTT.

This chain links TRBV6-1 with TRBJ2-1; 8 nucleotides agree with TRBD2. After removal of 4 bases from V and 0 bases from J, the junction contained 2 bases not matched to a gene. Germline V lookup: CDR1 MNHNS, CDR2 SASEGT. CDR3 length equals 15 residues. CDR3 bases: TGTGCCAGCAGTGGAAGCGGGAGCTCCTACAATGAGCAGTTCTTC. Residues: CASSGSGSSYNEQFF.

The rearrangement links TRBV2 to TRBJ1-6; TRBD1 might be the D (5 bases). The CDR3 length is 13 residues. From germline, CDR1 is SNHLY and CDR2 FYNNEI. V lost 7 bases and J 12 bases, leaving 16 bases between the germline ends. DNA of the CDR3: TGTGCCAGCAATGCGGAAGGGGTCCAACCCCTCCACTTT. This translates into CASNAEGVQPLHF.

This clone was seen once. The J gene is TRBJ1-2, the V gene TRBV10-2; tentatively, D is TRBD1 (6 bases). There are 16 residues in the CDR3. V lost 7 bases and J 5 bases, leaving 23 bases between the germline ends. Germline CDR1 reads WSHSY; CDR2 reads SAAADI. CDR3 bases: TGCGCCAGCACCGAGGGGGGGCGCCGACCTTTATATGGCTACACCTTC. Amino acids: CASTEGGRRPLYGYTF.

The chain combines TRBV11-2 with TRBJ2-7; D unclear. Germline assignment: CDR1 SGHAT and CDR2 FQNNGV. V gave up 5 bases and J gave up 2 bases, with 4 bases separating them. The CDR3 totals 11 residues. The CDR3 sequence is CASSNAYEQYF. CDR3 nucleotides: TGTGCCAGCAGCAACGCCTACGAGCAGTACTTC. The full variable domain, in which reference TRBV11-2 and TRBJ2-7 provide the parts outside the CDR3, is EAGVAQSPRYKIIEKRQSVAFWCNPISGHATLYWYQQILGQGPKLLIQFQNNGVVDDSQLPKDRFSAERLKGVDSTLKIQPAKLEDSAVYLCASSNAYEQYFGPGTRLTVT.

This sequence joins TRBV29-1 and TRBJ1-1, with 8 positions matching TRBD1. The CDR3 extends over 15 amino acids. V lost 5 bases, J lost 4 bases, and 12 bases stayed unmatched. Germline loops: CDR1 SQVTM, CDR2 ANQGSEA. Written as DNA, the CDR3 is TGCAGCGTTAGTAGTCAGGGGGCATTGGCCACTGAAGCTTTCTTT. Translating gives CSVSSQGALATEAFF.

The chain has TRBV27 and TRBJ1-6, with D hard to call. V was clipped by 7 bases and J by 7 bases, with 14 bases between them. The CDR3 runs 14 residues. Germline CDR1 and CDR2: MNHEY and SMNVEV (reference sequence). The CDR3 sequence is CASNDGPDNSPLHF. The CDR3 DNA follows: TGTGCCAGCAACGACGGGCCAGACAATTCACCCCTCCACTTT.

The chain combines TRBV28 with TRBJ2-2, with D hard to call. The CDR3 extends over 15 amino acids. Trimming pared 8 bases from V and 1 base from J, leaving 14 bases between. In germline, CDR1 is MDHEN, CDR2 SYDVKM. CDR3 coding DNA: TGTGCCAGCCGGCACACGAAGTTGAACACCGGGGAGCTGTTTTTT. It is translated as CASRHTKLNTGELFF.

This clone was recorded once. This chain links TRBV6-6 with TRBJ2-7; D assignment may be TRBD1 or TRBD2 (5 bases each). Trimming pared 11 bases from V and 7 bases from J, leaving 21 bases between. The CDR3 has 13 residues. Germline V gene lookup returns CDR1 MNHNY and CDR2 SVGAGI (reference sequence). Here the CDR3 DNA reads TGTGCCGCCCGGGACGCCGGCTTAAGGGAGCAGTACTTC. This sequence encodes CAARDAGLREQYF.

The chain recombines TRBV10-2 with TRBJ2-7; the D is unclear. The CDR3 is 13 amino acids. V was clipped by 7 bases and J by 2 bases, with 12 bases between them. Per germline, CDR1 WSHSY and CDR2 SAAADI. DNA of the CDR3: TGCGCCAGCAAAGTACCTTCTACCTACGAGCAGTACTTC. This gives the protein CASKVPSTYEQYF.

A note on this clone: This CDR3 is also generated by other DNA sequences in the sample. This rearrangement joins TRBV5-1 to TRBJ1-1, with D unclear. Germline loops: CDR1 SGHRS, CDR2 YFSETQ. Trimming shortened V by 0 bases and J by 0 bases, and 9 bases separated the two germline ends. The CDR3 covers 15 residues. The CDR3 DNA reads as TGCGCCAGCAGCTTGGCCGGCGGAATGAACACTGAAGCTTTCTTT. Translation gives CASSLAGGMNTEAFF.

The rearrangement uses TRBV5-4 and TRBJ2-7; D perhaps matches TRBD2 (6 bases). Germline V CDR1 and CDR2: SGHNT, YYREEE (reference sequence). Trimming cost V 4 bases and J 7 bases, with 9 bases left between them. CDR3 size: 11 residues. The CDR3 DNA follows: TGTGCCAGCAGCGCCGCGGGGGAGCAGTACTTC. Translation gives CASSAAGEQYF. Full variable domain (outside the CDR3, taken from reference TRBV5-4 and TRBJ2-7): ETGVTQSPTHLIKTRGQQVTLRCSSQSGHNTVSWYQQALGQGPQFIFQYYREEENGRGNFPPRFSGLQFPNYSSELNVNALELDDSALYLCASSAAGEQYFGPGTRLTVT.

The CDR3 reads CASSLVARNTEAFF. The CDR3 nucleotides are TGTGCCAGCAGCTTAGTAGCGAGGAACACTGAAGCTTTCTTT. This rearrangement joins TRBV7-8 to TRBJ1-1; D gene uncertain. Trimming removed 1 base from V and 1 base from J, with 7 bases in between. Germline CDR1 SGHVS, CDR2 FQNEAQ. CDR3 length: 14 residues.

The chain uses TRBV4-3 and TRBJ2-1; the D gene could be TRBD1 or TRBD2 (6 bases each). V was pared by 0 bases and J by 4 bases, with 13 bases between. CDR1 is LGHNA and CDR2 is YSLEER in the germline V gene. The CDR3 runs 16 residues. CDR3 sequence reads: CASSQDTQGTYNEQFF. The CDR3 DNA reads as TGCGCCAGCAGCCAAGATACCCAGGGGACTTACAATGAGCAGTTCTTC.

The rearrangement joins TRBV6-5 to TRBJ1-1; a weak D match, TRBD1 (5 bases). Trimming removed 6 bases from V and 5 bases from J, with 16 bases in between. This CDR3 spans 14 amino acids. Germline V gene sequence: CDR1 MNHEY, CDR2 SVGAGI. The CDR3 DNA reads TGTGCCAGCAGGGCCAGGACCCGGGGGACTGAAGCTTTCTTT. Translating gives CASRARTRGTEAFF.

The chain carries TRBV7-3 and TRBJ2-3; 10 positions agree with TRBD2. The CDR3 totals 17 residues. V lost 3 bases to trimming and J lost 1 base; unmatched junction nucleotides: 7. From germline, CDR1 is SGHTA and CDR2 FQGTGA. The CDR3 bases are TGTGCCAGCAGCTTGAGGCTAGCGGGAGATGGCACAGATACGCAGTATTTT. Translation: CASSLRLAGDGTDTQYF. Together with reference TRBV7-3 and TRBJ2-3, the CDR3 gives the full variable domain: GAGVSQTPSNKVTEKGKYVELRCDPISGHTALYWYRQSLGQGPEFLIYFQGTGAADDSGLPNDRFFAVRPEGSVSTLKIQRTERGDSAVYLCASSLRLAGDGTDTQYFGPGTRLTVL.